What follows are 15 T cell receptor beta chains derived from one specimen sequenced in a study of a mutant IDH1 vaccine in newly diagnosed glioma. The antigens of these receptors remain unknown. Noted time point: week 35, safety follow-up. Each dose delivered 300 ug of mutant IDH1 20-mer peptide subcutaneously with imiquimod. TCRdb's table, derived via immunoSEQ multiplex PCR, lists solely in-frame clones and lacks some. This table holds 60,000 to 75,000 clones, approximately 86% found once. Here the sequenced sample was PBMCs, taken from a glioma patient whose treatment included an IDH1 peptide vaccine. Source of these receptors: a young man with glioma.

As DNA, the CDR3 is TGCAGCGTTGCCCTAGAATATACGCAGTATTTT. It specifies CSVALEYTQYF. The chain employs TRBV29-1 and TRBJ2-3; D not certain. The CDR3 has 11 amino acids. Per germline, CDR1 SQVTM and CDR2 ANQGSEA. Trimming stripped 4 bases from V and 7 bases from J, with 9 bases between.

The chain has TRBV28 and TRBJ1-2; unclear D gene. The CDR3 extends over 13 amino acids. Germline V gene data show CDR1 as MDHEN and CDR2 as SYDVKM. V lost 3 bases and J lost 4, with 9 bases in between. For the CDR3, the DNA is TGTGCCAGCAGTTTGTCAGCCCGCTATGGCTACACCTTC. Protein: CASSLSARYGYTF.

The gene calls are TRBV18 and TRBJ2-7; 10 bases agree with TRBD1. V lost 3 bases and J lost 2; bases outside the gene matches: 4. This CDR3 has 15 residues. The germline V gene has CDR1 KGHSH and CDR2 LQKENI. The DNA of the CDR3 is TGTGCCAGCTCACCGATGGGACAGGGGACCTACGAGCAGTACTTC. Translating it yields CASSPMGQGTYEQYF.

The CDR3: CASRGEAPYSGNTIYF. For the CDR3, the DNA is TGTGCCAGCAGAGGGGAGGCCCCATACTCTGGAAACACCATATATTTT. The J gene is TRBJ1-3, the V gene TRBV13; D perhaps matches TRBD1 (5 bases). The CDR3 has 16 residues. Germline V lookup: CDR1 PRHDT, CDR2 FYEKMQ (reference sequence). The V end lost 6 bases, the J end lost 0 bases, and 15 bases lay between the germline ends.

The chain has TRBV7-3 and TRBJ2-3, with no clear D. V was shortened by 4 bases and J by 0 bases, with 8 bases between the two germline ends. CDR3 length: 14 residues. CDR1 is SGHTA and CDR2 is FQGTGA in the germline V gene. As DNA, the CDR3 is TGTGCCAGCAGCTCCTCGACTAGCACAGATACGCAGTATTTT. The encoded protein is CASSSSTSTDTQYF.

This clone was detected only once. The rearrangement links TRBV29-1 to TRBJ2-3, with 15 positions matching TRBD2. V trimming: 1 base; J trimming: 4 bases; junction bases outside the gene matches: 3. This CDR3 spans 16 amino acids. Germline CDR1 is SQVTM and CDR2 is ANQGSEA. CDR3 in DNA: TGCAGCGTTGAAGGTGGACTAGCGGGAGGGCCAGATACGCAGTATTTT. Its protein product is CSVEGGLAGGPDTQYF.

Here the CDR3 DNA reads TGTGCCAGCAGTTTAATGAGTTATGCCCAGCCCCAGCATTTT. Translation gives CASSLMSYAQPQHF. The rearrangement joins TRBV27 to TRBJ1-5; D ambiguous. Per germline, CDR1 MNHEY and CDR2 SMNVEV (reference sequence). The CDR3 is 14 residues long. V shed 2 bases and J shed 7 bases, with 12 bases lying between them.

The chain combines TRBV7-9 with TRBJ1-2, with D tentatively TRBD1 (5 bases). The CDR3 totals 11 residues. Between the trimmed V and J ends, which lost 1 base and 10 bases, there was a span of 7 bases. Germline lookup yields CDR1 SEHNR and CDR2 FQNEAQ (reference sequence). CDR3 in DNA: TGTGCCAGCAGCTTAGGGGGGAACTACACCTTC. Protein: CASSLGGNYTF.

The rearrangement joins TRBV2 to TRBJ2-7; 14 nucleotides agree with TRBD2. The V gene end was trimmed by 2 bases and the J gene end by 4 bases; junction bases not matched to a gene: 4. This CDR3 region has 16 residues. Germline loops: CDR1 SNHLY, CDR2 FYNNEI. The CDR3 spells CASSERLAGGPYEQYF. As DNA, the CDR3 is TGTGCCAGCAGTGAAAGACTAGCGGGAGGGCCATACGAGCAGTACTTC.

This rearrangement joins TRBV19 to TRBJ1-1; perhaps TRBD1 as D (5 bases). Germline assignment: CDR1 LNHDA and CDR2 SQIVND (reference sequence). V was trimmed by 1 base and J by 2 bases, leaving 8 bases between them. The CDR3 contains 14 residues. The CDR3 nucleotides read TGTGCCAGTAGTATAGCACGGGGCAACACTGAAGCTTTCTTT. Protein: CASSIARGNTEAFF.

This chain links TRBV19 with TRBJ2-7, with TRBD2 matching over 11 bases. CDR3 length equals 15 residues. J gave up 6 bases and V 8 bases, and 12 bases lay outside the gene matches. Germline V gene data show CDR1 as LNHDA and CDR2 as SQIVND (reference sequence). This chain's CDR3 is CASRTSGSSIREQYF. As DNA, the CDR3 is TGTGCCAGTCGCACTAGCGGGAGCAGCATCCGCGAGCAGTACTTC.

The chain recombines TRBV5-1 with TRBJ1-6, with D unresolved. Germline CDR1 SGHRS, CDR2 YFSETQ. The V end lost 0 bases, the J end lost 7 bases, and 11 bases lay between the germline ends. This CDR3 has 15 residues. The CDR3 DNA reads as TGCGCCAGCAGCTTGGAATACAGTTTCAATTCACCCCTCCACTTT. It translates to CASSLEYSFNSPLHF.

This sequence joins TRBV5-1 and TRBJ1-4, with 7 bases identical to TRBD1. This CDR3 contains 16 residues. From germline, CDR1 is SGHRS and CDR2 YFSETQ. V was pared by 2 bases and J by 8 bases, with 12 bases of the junction left unmatched. The CDR3 region is CASSLITGELREKLFF. CDR3 coding DNA: TGCGCCAGCAGCTTAATTACAGGGGAGCTGCGGGAAAAACTGTTTTTT.

J is TRBJ1-1 and V is TRBV25-1, with a weak D call TRBD1 (6 bases). The CDR3 covers 14 residues. Trimming removed 2 bases from V and 3 bases from J, with 10 bases in between. Germline V gene data show CDR1 as MGHDK and CDR2 as SYGVNS. CDR3 protein: CASSEQGLDTEAFF. The CDR3 nucleotides read TGTGCCAGCAGTGAACAGGGGCTTGACACTGAAGCTTTCTTT.

This chain links TRBV19 with TRBJ2-3; tentatively, D is TRBD1 (6 bases). This CDR3 is built from 17 residues. Germline V CDR1 and CDR2: LNHDA, SQIVND (reference sequence). Trimming pared 0 bases from V and 1 base from J, leaving 14 bases between. The CDR3 region is CASSIDGGSLGTDTQYF. In DNA form, the CDR3 reads TGTGCCAGTAGTATAGATGGGGGCAGTTTGGGCACAGATACGCAGTATTTT.